This T cell receptor beta chain derives from a study of early T cells in non-severe SARS-CoV-2 infection. Study-wide points: VDJdb matching favored anti-spike CD8 responses, missing private and CD4 specificities.

Comment on this clonotype: The target antigen is unknown.

TCRdb re-called the 5' RACE reads through MiXCR, storing one row per CDR3 protein. The sample has around 81,000 distinct CDR3 sequences; 14% are singletons. The CDR3 covers 16 residues. Looked up from germline, CDR1 is LNHDA and CDR2 is SQIVND (reference sequence). V lost 7 bases and J 0 bases, leaving 15 bases between the germline ends. The TCR was taken from an adult who was a healthcare worker with PCR-confirmed SARS-CoV-2 infection or an uninfected control (not recorded which). Sequencing was performed on whole blood. The chain links TRBV19 to TRBJ2-2; perhaps D is TRBD1 or TRBD2 (5 bases each). The CDR3 region has the DNA TGTGCCAGTACGCACTCGGGGACCGCGAACACCGGGGAGCTGTTTTTT. This translates into CASTHSGTANTGELFF.